The next 31 T cell receptor beta chains were all read from a single sample in a study of cytomegalovirus exposure and HLA in healthy donors. Researchers ran the PCR with 60 Vbeta and 13 Jbeta primers. Using immunoSEQ multiplex PCR, the repertoire was profiled, and TCRdb retains in-frame clones only, with some absent. Among 150,000 or so clones listed, approximately 81% were seen once. Sequencing input: PBMCs. The receptors come from a man between 18 and 35 years old in good health and CMV-seropositive.

The gene calls are TRBV4-1 and TRBJ2-1; 8 nucleotides match TRBD1. CDR1 MGHRA and CDR2 YSYEKL come from the germline V gene. The CDR3 has 19 residues. Losses at the gene ends were 0 bases for V and 7 bases for J; bases not matched to a gene: 17. The CDR3 region is CASSQDRPTVAGGTNEQFF. In nucleotides, the CDR3 is TGCGCCAGCAGCCAAGATCGCCCCACGGTGGCAGGGGGCACGAATGAGCAGTTCTTC.

In DNA, the CDR3 is TGTGCCAGCAGCTCCCCGGGACACTCGAACCGCGAAGCGGAGACCCAGTACTTC. This encodes CASSSPGHSNREAETQYF. The chain employs TRBV7-9 and TRBJ2-5, with D perhaps matching TRBD1 (6 bases). V gave up 4 bases and J gave up 5 bases, with 26 bases separating them. CDR1 is SEHNR, CDR2 FQNEAQ, per germline (reference sequence). The length of the CDR3 is 18 residues.

The chain is built from TRBV5-1 and TRBJ1-6, with 9 nucleotides matching TRBD1. The CDR3 runs 14 residues. Per germline, CDR1 SGHRS and CDR2 YFSETQ. The junction had 9 bases not matched to a gene; V was cut back by 7 bases and J by 10 bases. Written as DNA, the CDR3 is TGCGCCAGCTCTACCCGGGACAGGGCCTCACCCCTCCACTTT. Amino acid sequence: CASSTRDRASPLHF.

The chain is built from TRBV5-1 and TRBJ1-4; TRBD1 matches at 8 bases. Germline CDR1 SGHRS, CDR2 YFSETQ. With 4 bases clipped from V and 0 bases from J, the junction kept 8 bases outside the gene matches. The CDR3 spans 17 residues. CDR3 residues: CASSRTGNLPTNEKLFF. CDR3 sequence (DNA): TGCGCCAGCAGCAGGACAGGGAACCTACCAACTAATGAAAAACTGTTTTTT.

This rearrangement joins TRBV7-8 to TRBJ2-7; D is perhaps TRBD1 (6 bases). Germline CDR1 is SGHVS and CDR2 is FQNEAQ. The CDR3 has 14 amino acids. The V end lost 4 bases, the J end lost 2 bases, and 12 bases lay between the germline ends. The CDR3 loop is CASSSRDKPYEQYF. The CDR3 DNA sequence: TGTGCCAGCAGCTCGAGGGACAAACCCTACGAGCAGTACTTC.

This rearrangement joins TRBV27 to TRBJ1-2; D is unclear. V lost 2 bases and J 0 bases, leaving 10 bases between the germline ends. The CDR3 spans 15 residues. The V gene's germline CDR1 is MNHEY and CDR2 SMNVEV (reference sequence). The CDR3 DNA is TGTGCCAGCAGTTTAAGTAATGTAGCTAACTATGGCTACACCTTC. This codes for CASSLSNVANYGYTF.

This clone was counted only a few times. The chain uses TRBV6-1 and TRBJ1-1; D remains ambiguous. Germline loops: CDR1 MNHNS, CDR2 SASEGT. Trimming took off 7 bases at V and 7 bases at J, with 13 bases between the two ends. This CDR3 has 12 amino acids. CDR3 sequence reads: CASTRISGEAFF. DNA of the CDR3: TGTGCCAGCACCCGTATATCGGGTGAAGCTTTCTTT.

This clone was seen a few times. The rearrangement uses TRBV7-6 and TRBJ1-1; D ambiguous. Trimming took off 4 bases at V and 1 base at J, with 7 bases between the two ends. In germline, CDR1 is SGHVS, CDR2 FNYEAQ. The CDR3 loop spans 13 amino acids. CDR3 region: CASSSGGNTEAFF. In nucleotides, the CDR3 is TGTGCCAGCAGCTCCGGAGGGAACACTGAAGCTTTCTTT.

The rearrangement links TRBV5-6 to TRBJ2-5; 14 bases align to TRBD2. Germline values: CDR1 SGHDT, CDR2 YYEEEE. This CDR3 contains 16 residues. Trimming at V came to 4 bases and at J to 2 bases, leaving 4 bases not matched to a gene. The CDR3 nucleotides read TGTGCCAGCAGCGGGGGGACTAGCGGGAGACAAGAGACCCAGTACTTC. This translates into CASSGGTSGRQETQYF.

The rearrangement uses TRBV6-1 and TRBJ2-7; 10 nucleotides align to TRBD1. J gave up 3 bases and V 4 bases, and 3 bases lay outside the gene matches. The CDR3 consists of 14 residues. CDR1 and CDR2 from the germline V gene are MNHNS and SASEGT. CDR3 residues: CASSGGQGFYEQYF. For the CDR3, the DNA is TGTGCCAGCAGTGGGGGACAGGGGTTCTACGAGCAGTACTTC.

This chain joins TRBV5-1 and TRBJ1-3; TRBD1 might be the D (5 bases). The CDR3 is 15 amino acids. The germline gives CDR1 SGHRS, CDR2 YFSETQ. The V end lost 0 bases, the J end lost 7 bases, and 14 bases lay between the germline ends. The CDR3 loop is CASSLEAAGRNTIYF. In DNA, the CDR3 is TGCGCCAGCAGCTTGGAGGCGGCGGGGCGGAACACCATATATTTT.

The chain is built from TRBV2 and TRBJ1-3, with D perhaps matching TRBD1 (5 bases). The CDR3 runs 14 residues. Germline values: CDR1 SNHLY, CDR2 FYNNEI. V was shortened by 2 bases and J by 7 bases, with 12 bases between the two germline ends. CDR3 residues: CASSELGQGNTIYF. The CDR3 DNA reads as TGTGCCAGCAGTGAACTGGGGCAGGGCAACACCATATATTTT.

The V and J genes are TRBV6-7 and TRBJ1-4; 7 bases match TRBD1. TRBV6-7 is flagged as an ORF with uncertain function. J was trimmed by 5 bases and V by 4 bases; bases with no gene match: 13. This CDR3 region has 17 residues. The CDR3 nucleotides read TGTGCCAGCAGTTTAGGACAGGAAAGGGAGTCGAATGAAAAACTGTTTTTT. The encoded protein is CASSLGQERESNEKLFF.

This rearrangement joins TRBV11-3 to TRBJ2-7, with TRBD1 as a possible D gene (6 bases). V lost 1 base and J lost 0, with 10 bases in between. From germline, CDR1 is SGHNT and CDR2 YENEEA. CDR3 length: 15 amino acids. The CDR3 DNA reads as TGTGCCAGCAGCTTAGTGGGACAATACTCCTACGAGCAGTACTTC. Translation gives CASSLVGQYSYEQYF.

This chain links TRBV19 with TRBJ2-1, with 8 positions matching TRBD2. The junction had 7 bases not matched to a gene; V was cut back by 5 bases and J by 7 bases. The CDR3 spans 14 residues. Per the germline V gene, CDR1 is LNHDA and CDR2 is SQIVND (reference sequence). CDR3 coding DNA: TGTGCCAGTAGTTATCGGGGGGGGAATAATGAGCAGTTCTTC. This translates into CASSYRGGNNEQFF.

The V call is TRBV6-1, the J call TRBJ2-2; a weak D match, TRBD1 (5 bases). Trimming removed 4 bases from V and 4 bases from J, with 10 bases in between. The CDR3 loop spans 14 amino acids. Germline-derived CDR1 and CDR2 are MNHNS and SASEGT. The CDR3 here is CASSGGGGTGELFF. Here the CDR3 DNA reads TGTGCCAGCAGTGGGGGCGGCGGCACCGGGGAGCTGTTTTTT.

This chain links TRBV30 with TRBJ1-2; tentative D call: TRBD1 (5 bases). V was clipped by 8 bases and J by 4 bases, with 17 bases between them. The CDR3 spans 13 residues. Germline V gene sequence: CDR1 GTSNPN, CDR2 SVGIG (reference sequence). CDR3 DNA: TGTGCCCGAAATAGGGGCCAGAGCTATGGCTACACCTTC. As protein: CARNRGQSYGYTF.

This clone was found a few times. The J gene is TRBJ2-5, the V gene TRBV11-2; 7 nucleotides align to TRBD1. The CDR3 is made up of 14 amino acids. Looked up from germline, CDR1 is SGHAT and CDR2 is FQNNGV. J gave up 4 bases and V 5 bases, and 7 bases lay outside the gene matches. CDR3 sequence: CASSRTGARETQYF. CDR3 DNA sequence: TGTGCCAGCAGCCGAACAGGGGCCCGAGAGACCCAGTACTTC.

This clone has just a few counts. The rearrangement joins TRBV4-3 to TRBJ2-3; TRBD2 matches 11 bases. Losses at the gene ends were 0 bases for V and 8 bases for J; bases not matched to a gene: 10. Germline V gene data show CDR1 as LGHNA and CDR2 as YSLEER. This CDR3 region has 17 residues. CDR3: CASSQDSGGAGMVTQYF. The CDR3 DNA reads as TGCGCCAGCAGCCAAGATAGCGGGGGGGCTGGCATGGTTACGCAGTATTTT.

The J gene is TRBJ2-3, the V gene TRBV29-1; the D gene is possibly TRBD1 (6 bases). The V gene lost 4 bases and the J gene lost 0 bases, with 17 bases spanning the gap. In germline, CDR1 is SQVTM, CDR2 ANQGSEA. The CDR3 length is 16 residues. CDR3 in amino acids: CSVAGTLETSTDTQYF. The DNA of the CDR3 is TGCAGCGTTGCCGGGACATTGGAGACTAGCACAGATACGCAGTATTTT.

J is TRBJ2-7 and V is TRBV7-2; 7 bases agree with TRBD1. J was trimmed by 2 bases and V by 5 bases; bases with no gene match: 6. Germline V gives CDR1 SGHTA, CDR2 FQGNSA. This CDR3 is built from 14 residues. Here the CDR3 DNA reads TGTGCCAGCAGCCCGGGACAGAACGCCTACGAGCAGTACTTC. It translates to CASSPGQNAYEQYF.

This clone has just one count. CDR3 bases: TGTGCCAGCAGCGAAACCCCTTCCAGGGGGATTGAATGGACTGGCTACACCTTC. Protein sequence: CASSETPSRGIEWTGYTF. The chain is built from TRBV9 and TRBJ1-2, with 7 bases matching TRBD1. Germline loops: CDR1 SGDLS, CDR2 YYNGEE. After removal of 3 bases from V and 7 bases from J, the junction contained 21 bases not matched to a gene. CDR3 size: 18 residues.

The J gene is TRBJ2-3, the V gene TRBV13; TRBD1 matches 9 bases. In germline, CDR1 is PRHDT, CDR2 FYEKMQ (reference sequence). The CDR3 loop spans 16 amino acids. V dropped 6 bases and J dropped 4; count of bases not matched to a gene: 11. CDR3 nucleotide sequence: TGTGCCAGCAGACCCCGGGGGACAGGGTTGGCAGATACGCAGTATTTT. Residues: CASRPRGTGLADTQYF.

The rearrangement links TRBV7-9 to TRBJ1-2, with D possibly TRBD1 on 5 matching bases. With 1 base removed from V and 8 bases from J, the gap between germline ends came to 20 bases. The V gene's germline CDR1 is SEHNR and CDR2 FQNEAQ (reference sequence). This CDR3 comprises 16 residues. CDR3 loop: CASSLDGEGPKEGYTF. The CDR3 DNA sequence: TGTGCCAGCAGCTTAGATGGGGAGGGACCCAAAGAAGGCTACACCTTC.

V is TRBV19 and J is TRBJ1-2, with D maybe TRBD1 (6 bases). V lost 1 base to trimming and J lost 4 bases, with 10 bases between them. Germline V lookup: CDR1 LNHDA, CDR2 SQIVND (reference sequence). The CDR3 has 14 residues. The DNA of the CDR3 is TGTGCCAGTAGTATAGCGTGGACAGCCTATGGCTACACCTTC. Translated, it gives CASSIAWTAYGYTF.

Remarks on this clone: An end of the junction does not agree with germline; a read error may underlie this. The rearrangement joins TRBV7-7 to TRBJ2-6; D unresolved. This CDR3 spans 16 amino acids. CDR1 is SSHAT and CDR2 is FNYEAQ in the germline V gene (reference sequence). The DNA for the CDR3 is TGTGCTAGCAGCCCAATAGGAGTAACTGGGGCCAACGTCCTGACTTTC. Translating gives CASSPIGVTGANVLTF.

The chain employs TRBV5-6 and TRBJ1-4; D is unresolved. The V gene's germline CDR1 is SGHDT and CDR2 YYEEEE. V lost 4 bases and J 0 bases, leaving 16 bases between the germline ends. The CDR3 runs to 17 residues. The DNA for the CDR3 is TGTGCCAGCAGCGCAACCCATGAGACTGCAACTAATGAAAAACTGTTTTTT. This codes for CASSATHETATNEKLFF.

The rearrangement joins TRBV7-8 to TRBJ1-6, with D possibly being TRBD1 (5 bases). CDR3 length equals 15 residues. Germline CDR1 is SGHVS and CDR2 is FQNEAQ. V was shortened by 4 bases and J by 7 bases, with 14 bases between the two germline ends. The CDR3 sequence is CASSSLVGGNSPLHF. CDR3 sequence (DNA): TGTGCCAGCAGCTCCCTGGTGGGGGGAAATTCACCCCTCCACTTT.

V usage is TRBV9 and J usage is TRBJ2-5; 8 nucleotides align to TRBD2. The CDR3 runs 15 residues. J lost 5 bases, V lost 0 bases, and 6 bases had no gene match. The germline V gene has CDR1 SGDLS and CDR2 YYNGEE. The CDR3, as DNA: TGTGCCAGCAGCGTAGGGAGCGGGGGAGGGGAGACCCAGTACTTC. Amino acids: CASSVGSGGGETQYF.

This clone was observed once. V gene TRBV5-1 combines with J gene TRBJ1-1, with a possible D match to TRBD1 (5 bases). Trimming left V 3 bases short and J 1 base short, with 10 bases between. Germline CDR1 is SGHRS and CDR2 is YFSETQ. The CDR3 has 14 amino acids. CDR3 sequence reads: CASSWGGPNTEAFF. The CDR3 DNA reads TGCGCCAGCAGCTGGGGGGGACCGAACACTGAAGCTTTCTTT.

The J gene is TRBJ1-1, the V gene TRBV5-1; a possible D gene is TRBD1 (5 bases). Trimming pared 1 base from V and 1 base from J, leaving 17 bases between. The CDR3 is 17 amino acids. Germline CDR1 SGHRS, CDR2 YFSETQ. The CDR3 DNA is TGCGCCAGCAGCTTGAATTCGCCAGGGAGGGGGAACACTGAAGCTTTCTTT. It yields the protein CASSLNSPGRGNTEAFF.